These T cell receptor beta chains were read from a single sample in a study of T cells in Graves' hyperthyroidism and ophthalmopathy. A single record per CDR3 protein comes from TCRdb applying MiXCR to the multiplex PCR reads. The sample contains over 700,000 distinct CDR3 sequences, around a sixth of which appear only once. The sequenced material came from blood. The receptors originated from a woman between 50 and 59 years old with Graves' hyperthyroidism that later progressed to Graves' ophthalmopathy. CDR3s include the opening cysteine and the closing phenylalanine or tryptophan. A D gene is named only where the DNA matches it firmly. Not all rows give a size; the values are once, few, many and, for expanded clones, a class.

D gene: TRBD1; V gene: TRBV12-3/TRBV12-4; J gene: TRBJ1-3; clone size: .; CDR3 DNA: TGTGCCAGCAGTTTAGCCGGGACAGGGGGGTCTGGAAACACCATATATTTT; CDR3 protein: CASSLAGTGGSGNTIYF
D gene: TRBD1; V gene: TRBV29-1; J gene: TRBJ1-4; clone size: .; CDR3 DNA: TGCAGCGGACAGGGGGCTTGGGGTGAAAAACTGTTTTTT; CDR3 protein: CSGQGAWGEKLFF
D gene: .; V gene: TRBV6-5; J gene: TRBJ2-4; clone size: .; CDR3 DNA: TGTGCCAGCAGTTACTCGGGGGTAGCCAAAAACATTCAGTACTTC; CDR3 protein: CASSYSGVAKNIQYF
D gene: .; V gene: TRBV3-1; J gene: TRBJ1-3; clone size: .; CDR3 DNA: TGTGCCAGCAGCCAATTTTTGATGAGGGGGGACTCTGGAAACACCATATATTTT; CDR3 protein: CASSQFLMRGDSGNTIYF
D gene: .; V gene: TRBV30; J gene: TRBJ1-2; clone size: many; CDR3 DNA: TGTGCCTGGAGTGTCCCCCCGGGTGGCTACACCTTC; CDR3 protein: CAWSVPPGGYTF
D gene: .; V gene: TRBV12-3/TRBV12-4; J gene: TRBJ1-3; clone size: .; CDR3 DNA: TGTGCCAGCAGTCCCATAAACACCATATATTTT; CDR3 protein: CASSPINTIYF
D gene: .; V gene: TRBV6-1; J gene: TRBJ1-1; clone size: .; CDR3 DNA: TGTGCCAGCAGTGAATGGACCGAGAACACTGAAGCTTTCTTT; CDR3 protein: CASSEWTENTEAFF
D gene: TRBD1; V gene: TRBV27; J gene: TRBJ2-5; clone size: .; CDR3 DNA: TGTGCCAGCAGTTTACAGGGGGCTGACGAGGCCCAGTACTTC; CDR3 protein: CASSLQGADEAQYF
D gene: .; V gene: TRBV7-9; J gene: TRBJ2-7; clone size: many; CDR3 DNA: TGTGCCAGCAGCCTACTCCTGCGACCCTACGAGCAGTACTTC; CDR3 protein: CASSLLLRPYEQYF
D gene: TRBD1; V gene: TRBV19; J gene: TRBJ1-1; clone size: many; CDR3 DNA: TGTGCCAGTAGTGACTTGCAGGGGGACACTGAAGCTTTCTTT; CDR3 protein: CASSDLQGDTEAFF
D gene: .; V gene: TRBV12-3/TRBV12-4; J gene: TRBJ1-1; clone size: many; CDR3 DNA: TGTGCCAGCAGTTTAGTACACTTGAACACTGAAGCTTTCTTT; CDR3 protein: CASSLVHLNTEAFF
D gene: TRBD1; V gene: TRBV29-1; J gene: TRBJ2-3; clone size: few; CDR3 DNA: TGCAGCGTCCAAGAGGCAGGGGGCGCGGATACGCAGTATTTT; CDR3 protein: CSVQEAGGADTQYF
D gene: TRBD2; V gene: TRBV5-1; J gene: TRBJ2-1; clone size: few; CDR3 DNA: TGCGCCAGCAGCTCCGGCGGGGGTTTGAATGAGCAGTTCTTC; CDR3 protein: CASSSGGGLNEQFF